Listed below are T cell receptor beta chains from one sample, sequenced in a study of shared clonotypes between healthy human individuals. Profiled with immunoSEQ multiplex PCR; TCRdb holds only in-frame clones, not every one. Of hundreds of thousands of clones in the sample, about 95% were seen once. The sample was naive CD8+ T cells sorted from blood. All receptors derive from a woman aged 25 to 45 in good health. Both conserved end residues are part of each CDR3. The D gene is left open where the match is weak. The size field is filled for only some rows; it gives once, few, many or a size class.

15,TRBJ2-7,TRBV14,TRBD1,once,TGTGCCAGCAGCCAAGGGACAGGGTTTTTCTACGAGCAGTACTTC,CASSQGTGFFYEQYF
13,TRBJ1-2,TRBV7-9,.,.,TGTGCCAGCAGCTCCACGGAGTCCTATGGCTACACCTTC,CASSSTESYGYTF
16,TRBJ1-5,TRBV7-3,.,.,TGTGCCAGCAGCTTAAAGTACCTTGGCAGCTATCAGCCCCAGCATTTT,CASSLKYLGSYQPQHF
16,TRBJ2-7,TRBV21-1,.,.,TGTGCCAGCAGCAAAGAGGACAGTTCAGCCCGTTACGAGCAGTACTTC,CASSKEDSSARYEQYF
12,TRBJ1-1,TRBV7-8,.,.,TGTGCCAGCATGACAGCGAACACTGAAGCTTTCTTT,CASMTANTEAFF
13,TRBJ1-1,TRBV11-3,.,.,TGTGCCAGCAGCCCGGGTGGGAGCACTGAAGCTTTCTTT,CASSPGGSTEAFF
12,TRBJ2-7,TRBV27,.,.,TGTGCCAGCAGTTTAGTCGGGCAGCAGCAGTACTTC,CASSLVGQQQYF
14,TRBJ2-7,TRBV27,TRBD2,.,TGTGCCAGCAGTATTAGCGGGAGGGCCTTCGAGCAGTACTTC,CASSISGRAFEQYF
12,TRBJ2-1,TRBV9,.,.,TGTGCCAGCAGCGCAAGCGCCAATGAGCAGTTCTTC,CASSASANEQFF
13,TRBJ2-7,TRBV7-9,TRBD2,once,TGTGCCAGCTCCCAGCGGGAGACCTACGAGCAGTACTTC,CASSQRETYEQYF
13,TRBJ1-2,TRBV7-9,.,.,TGTGCCAGCAGCCCTACGGGTAACTATGGCTACACCTTC,CASSPTGNYGYTF
14,TRBJ2-7,TRBV7-7,.,.,TGTGCCAGCAGCCCTGCCCCGGCTTCCTACGAGCAGTACTTC,CASSPAPASYEQYF
15,TRBJ2-7,TRBV7-9,TRBD2,.,TGTGCCAGCAGCTTAGAGACTAGCGGGATCTACGAGCAGTACTTC,CASSLETSGIYEQYF
12,TRBJ1-1,TRBV5-6,.,.,TGTGCCAGCAGCACCTATAACACTGAAGCTTTCTTT,CASSTYNTEAFF
13,TRBJ1-1,TRBV5-1,.,.,TGCGCCAGCAGCAGCACGGGGAACACTGAAGCTTTCTTT,CASSSTGNTEAFF
13,TRBJ2-1,TRBV28,.,.,TGTGCCAGCGGGCTAAGCTCCTACAATGAGCAGTTCTTC,CASGLSSYNEQFF
13,TRBJ1-4,TRBV5-6,.,few,TGTGCCAGCAGTTCGGGGGCCGGGGAAAAACTGTTTTTT,CASSSGAGEKLFF
15,TRBJ2-1,TRBV7-2,TRBD2,.,TGTGCCAGCAGCCGTGGGCTAGCGGGGGGCAATGAGCAGTTCTTC,CASSRGLAGGNEQFF
14,TRBJ2-6,TRBV9,.,.,TGTGCCAGCAGCGCCGGAGATGGGGCCAACGTCCTGACTTTC,CASSAGDGANVLTF
14,TRBJ2-1,TRBV2,TRBD2,.,TGTGCCAGCAGTAACCCAGTGGGAGGGAGGGATGCATTCTTC,CASSNPVGGRDAFF
14,TRBJ2-7,TRBV5-1,TRBD2,.,TGCGCCAGCAGCTTGTGGCTAGCGGGAGACGAGCAGTACTTC,CASSLWLAGDEQYF
15,TRBJ1-4,TRBV4-1,.,.,TGCGCCAGCAGGGGGGGCCGAAGAGCTAATGAAAAACTGTTTTTT,CASRGGRRANEKLFF
14,TRBJ1-5,TRBV5-6,TRBD1,once,TGTGCCAGCAGCGCACAGGGGGCAGATCAGCCCCAGCATTTT,CASSAQGADQPQHF
13,TRBJ2-2,TRBV10-2,.,.,TGCGCCAGCGGGGACCAGCGGCACGGGGAGCTGTTTTTT,CASGDQRHGELFF
14,TRBJ2-1,TRBV13,TRBD2,once,TGTGCCAGCAGCCTCGGGAGGGTCTACAATGAGCAGTTCTTC,CASSLGRVYNEQFF
14,TRBJ1-2,TRBV19,.,.,TGTGCCAGTAGTATTCCCGGCTGGGGGGACGGCTACACCTTC,CASSIPGWGDGYTF
15,TRBJ2-6,TRBV2,.,.,TGTGCCAGCAGAACGTACACCAGTGGGGCCAACGTCCTGACTTTC,CASRTYTSGANVLTF
15,TRBJ1-5,TRBV21-1,.,.,TGTGCCAGCCCGGGGACAGGGGGCCCCGGGCAGCCCCAGCATTTT,CASPGTGGPGQPQHF
13,TRBJ2-7,TRBV29-1,.,.,TGCAGCGTTGAAACAGGGAACTCCTACGAGCAGTACTTC,CSVETGNSYEQYF
13,TRBJ2-2,TRBV27,.,.,TGTGCCAGCAGTTTAAATACGGCCGGGGAGCTGTTTTTT,CASSLNTAGELFF
18,TRBJ2-5,TRBV7-9,.,.,TGTGCCAGCAGCCCGGTGCGGCCATCTCGGGGCCCGCAAGAGACCCAGTACTTC,CASSPVRPSRGPQETQYF
15,TRBJ1-1,TRBV10-3,.,few,TGTGCCATCAGTGAGTCGTTTCCGGGCGGCACTGAAGCTTTCTTT,CAISESFPGGTEAFF
15,TRBJ2-7,TRBV5-4,TRBD1,.,TGTGCCAGCAGCTTTACAGGGGCGTTAGTCTACGAGCAGTACTTC,CASSFTGALVYEQYF
16,TRBJ2-7,TRBV5-4,TRBD2,once,TGTGCCAGCAGCCCAGGGACTAGCGGACACCTGCACGAGCAGTACTTC,CASSPGTSGHLHEQYF
15,TRBJ2-3,TRBV28,.,.,TGTGCCAGCGGATTGGGGCTTCGGGGTGCAGATACGCAGTATTTT,CASGLGLRGADTQYF
18,TRBJ1-2,TRBV29-1,.,.,TGCAGCGTTGTTGTAGAAGGAGGGGTATCGGGGCTGAACTATGGCTACACCTTC,CSVVVEGGVSGLNYGYTF
15,TRBJ1-3,TRBV27,TRBD1,.,TGTGCCAGCAGTTTACGGACAGGGGTCGGAAACACCATATATTTT,CASSLRTGVGNTIYF
13,TRBJ2-1,TRBV27,.,.,TGTGCCAGCAGTCCCTCGACTTACAATGAGCAGTTCTTC,CASSPSTYNEQFF
14,TRBJ1-3,TRBV13,.,once,TGTGCCAGCACTGGCAGGCCCTCGGGAAACACCATATATTTT,CASTGRPSGNTIYF
16,TRBJ1-4,TRBV10-3,TRBD1,.,TGTGCCATCAGTGAGCTGAGTTGGACAGGGGATGAAAAACTGTTTTTT,CAISELSWTGDEKLFF
16,TRBJ1-1,TRBV7-9,TRBD1,.,TGTGCCAGCAGTCCCCGGGACAGCCGAGGGAACACTGAAGCTTTCTTT,CASSPRDSRGNTEAFF
15,TRBJ1-1,TRBV7-6,TRBD1,.,TGTGCCAGCAGCTTGGGGACAGGGACGAACACTGAAGCTTTCTTT,CASSLGTGTNTEAFF